This T cell receptor (beta chain) emerged from a study of blood T cell repertoires in COVID-19. Method: immunoSEQ multiplex PCR; TCRdb's copy keeps in-frame clones and lacks some. Of over 200,000 clones listed, roughly 85% are singletons. Per germline, CDR1 MNHNS and CDR2 SASEGT. The CDR3 extends over 14 amino acids. The ends were cut back, 2 bases at V and 1 base at J, with 6 bases in the middle. This sequence joins TRBV6-1 and TRBJ1-3; a possible D gene is TRBD1 (6 bases). The receptor was derived from a woman in her seventies with active or convalescent COVID-19. Material: peripheral blood. CDR3 region: CASSEQGSGNTIYF. The CDR3 bases are TGTGCCAGCAGTGAACAGGGGTCTGGAAACACCATATATTTT.